One TCR beta chain is described in this entry. No antigen is known for it. TRB rearrangements were amplified by touch-down multiplex PCR with mixed TRB-A/B primers. TCRdb processed the multiplex PCR reads again and assigns one entry to each CDR3 protein, with no DNA. In all, the sample yields about 5,100 distinct CDR3 sequences. This entry comes from a study of T cell clusters in autoimmune cytopenias. Study-wide findings and caveats: TRB repertoire shifts in secondary cytopenia and chronic lymphocytic leukemia mostly reflected lymphoma, not autoimmunity. Primary autoimmune cytopenia patients appeared to lack physiological T cell clusters present in healthy donors.

Each sample's input was 200 to 300 ng genomic DNA, some 38,000 genome equivalents. CDR1 and CDR2 (germline): DFQATT, SNEGSKA (reference sequence). The CDR3 consists of 14 residues. The clonotype originates from a human donor with an autoimmune cytopenia or autoimmune hepatitis (not recorded which). Material for sequencing was peripheral blood. The chain joins TRBV20-1 to TRBJ1-4; the TCRdb call, TRBD1, lacks DNA for checking. CDR3 amino acids: CSARRTASNEKLFF.